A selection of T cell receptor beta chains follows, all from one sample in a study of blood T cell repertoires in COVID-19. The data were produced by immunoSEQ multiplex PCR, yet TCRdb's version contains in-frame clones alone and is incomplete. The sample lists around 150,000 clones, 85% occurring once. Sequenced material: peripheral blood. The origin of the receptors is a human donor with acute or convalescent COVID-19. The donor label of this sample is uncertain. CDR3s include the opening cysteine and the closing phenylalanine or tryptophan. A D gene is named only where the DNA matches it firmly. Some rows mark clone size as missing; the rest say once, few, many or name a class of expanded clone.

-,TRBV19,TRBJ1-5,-,TGTGCCAGTACTGACAGAGGATATAGCAATCAGCCCCAGCATTTT,CASTDRGYSNQPQHF
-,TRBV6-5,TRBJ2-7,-,TGTGCCAGCAGTTACTCTAGAACTAGCGAGCAGTACTTC,CASSYSRTSEQYF
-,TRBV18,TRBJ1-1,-,TGTGCCAGCTCCGCCGAGATGAACACTGAAGCTTTCTTT,CASSAEMNTEAFF
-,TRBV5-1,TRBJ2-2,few,TGCGCCAGCAGCTTGGGACTAGGGCCGACAGGGGACTACTTCACCGGGGAGCTGTTTTTT,CASSLGLGPTGDYFTGELFF
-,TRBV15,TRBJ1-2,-,TGTGCCACCAGCAGAGATCACTATTATGGCTACACCTTC,CATSRDHYYGYTF
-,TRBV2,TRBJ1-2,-,TGTGCCAGCAGTGAAAGTTCAGGGTTCTTCTATGGCTACACCTTC,CASSESSGFFYGYTF
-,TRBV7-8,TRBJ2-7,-,TGTGCCAGCAGCTTAGCAGCCAGTGACATCTACGAGCAGTACTTC,CASSLAASDIYEQYF
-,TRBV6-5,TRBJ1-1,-,TGTGCCAGCAGTTACTCGGCAGGGCAGGGCACTGAAGCTTTCTTT,CASSYSAGQGTEAFF
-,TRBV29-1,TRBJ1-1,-,TGCAGCGTAGCGACAGCCGGACGCGCTGAAGCTTTCTTT,CSVATAGRAEAFF
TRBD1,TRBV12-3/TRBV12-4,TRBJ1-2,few,TGTGCCAGCAGTTTAAGACAGGGGGGCTACACCTTC,CASSLRQGGYTF
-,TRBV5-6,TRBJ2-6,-,TGTGCCAGCAGGCCTACAGGCTCTGGGGCCAACGTCCTGACTTTC,CASRPTGSGANVLTF
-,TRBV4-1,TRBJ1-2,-,TGCGCCAGCAGCCAAGATCTGGGAGGGTTGGTGGGCTACACCTTC,CASSQDLGGLVGYTF
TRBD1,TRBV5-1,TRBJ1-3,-,TGCGCCAGCAGCTTAGGACAGGCCCGCTCTGGAAACACCATATATTTT,CASSLGQARSGNTIYF
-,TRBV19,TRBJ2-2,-,TGTGCCACCTCCCGAGGGTCGAACACCGGGGAGCTGTTTTTT,CATSRGSNTGELFF
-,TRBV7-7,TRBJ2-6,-,TGTGCCAGCAGCCCCCAGGGGGGATCTGGGGCCAACGTCCTGACTTTC,CASSPQGGSGANVLTF
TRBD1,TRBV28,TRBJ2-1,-,TGTGCCAGCAGTACCGCCGGACAGGGTTCCTACAATGAGCAGTTCTTC,CASSTAGQGSYNEQFF
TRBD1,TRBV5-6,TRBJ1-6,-,TGTGCCAGCAGCCTTACAGGGGATTCACCCCTCCACTTT,CASSLTGDSPLHF
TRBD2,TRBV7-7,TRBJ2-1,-,TGTGCCAGCAGCAAAAGCGGGGGGACTTCCTACAATGAGCAGTTCTTC,CASSKSGGTSYNEQFF
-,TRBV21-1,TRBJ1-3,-,TGTGCCAGCAGCAAAGGTAGCAGTAGGAGGGGAGCGGGAAACACCATATATTTT,CASSKGSSRRGAGNTIYF
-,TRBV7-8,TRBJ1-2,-,TGTGCCAGCAGCTCCGGACTGACGAACTATGGCTACACCTTC,CASSSGLTNYGYTF
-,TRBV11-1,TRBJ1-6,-,TGTGCCAGCAGCCTTAACCCGGGGAATTCACCCCTCCACTTT,CASSLNPGNSPLHF
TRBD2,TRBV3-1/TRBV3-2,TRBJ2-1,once,TGTGCCAGCAACTCAGGCCGGCTAGCGGGGGGGTCCTACAATGAGCAGTTCTTC,CASNSGRLAGGSYNEQFF
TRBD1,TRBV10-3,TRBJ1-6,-,TGTGCCATAAGGACAGGGGAGGATTCACCCCTCCACTTT,CAIRTGEDSPLHF
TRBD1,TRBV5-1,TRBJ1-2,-,TGCGCCAGCAGCCTCCAGGACAGGGGGCTGAATGGCTACACCTTC,CASSLQDRGLNGYTF
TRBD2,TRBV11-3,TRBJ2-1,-,TGTGCCAGCAGCCCCCCTAGCGGGGGGTCATATTACAATGAGCAGTTCTTC,CASSPPSGGSYYNEQFF
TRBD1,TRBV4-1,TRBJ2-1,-,TGCGCCAGCAGCCACCACGGACGGGGACAGTACAATGAGCAGTTCTTC,CASSHHGRGQYNEQFF
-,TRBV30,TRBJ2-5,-,TGTGCCTGGAGTGGTCTTGGTCTAGCGAGAGAGACCCAGTACTTC,CAWSGLGLARETQYF
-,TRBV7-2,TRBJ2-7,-,TGTGCCAGCAGGAATACGGGAACCTCCTACGAGCAGTACTTC,CASRNTGTSYEQYF
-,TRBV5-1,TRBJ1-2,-,TGCGCCAGCAGCTGGGGAGGGGGAGATAACTATGGCTACACCTTC,CASSWGGGDNYGYTF
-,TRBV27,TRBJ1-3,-,TGTGCCAGCAGCCCACGACAGTTAGACTCTGGAAACACCATATATTTT,CASSPRQLDSGNTIYF
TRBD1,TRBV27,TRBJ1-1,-,TGTGCCAGCAGTCCTAACAGGGGCTATACTGAAGCTTTCTTT,CASSPNRGYTEAFF
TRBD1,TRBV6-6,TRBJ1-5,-,TGTGCCAGCAGCTCGATGGACAGGGGAAACAATCAGCCCCAGCATTTT,CASSSMDRGNNQPQHF
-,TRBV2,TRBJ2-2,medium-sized,TGTGCCAGCCGGCGAAGCGCCCAGAACACCGGGGAGCTGTTTTTT,CASRRSAQNTGELFF
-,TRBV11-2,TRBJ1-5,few,TGTGCCAGCAGCTTAGCTGCAGGGCCCAATCAGCCCCAGCATTTT,CASSLAAGPNQPQHF
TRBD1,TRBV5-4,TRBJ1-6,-,TGTGCCAGCAGCTTGGAGGCAGGGGGTAGTTCACCCCTCCACTTT,CASSLEAGGSSPLHF
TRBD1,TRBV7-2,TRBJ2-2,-,TGTGCCAGCAGCTCATCGCACACAGGGGACACCGGGGAGCTGTTTTTT,CASSSSHTGDTGELFF
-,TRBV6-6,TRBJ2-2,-,TGTGCCAGCAGTAAGGGCGGAAGGGGTGGCACCGGGGAGCTGTTTTTT,CASSKGGRGGTGELFF
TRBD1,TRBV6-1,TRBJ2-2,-,TGTGCCAGCAGCGAACAGGGGCCCCGTTTAGGTCTCGGGGAGCTGTTTTTT,CASSEQGPRLGLGELFF
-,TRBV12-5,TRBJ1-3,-,TGTGCTAGTGGCGTCGGGTCTGGAAACACCATATATTTT,CASGVGSGNTIYF
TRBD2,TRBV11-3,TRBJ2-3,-,TGTGCCAGCAGCTTAGAGGCGGGGGGGGTCACAGATACGCAGTATTTT,CASSLEAGGVTDTQYF
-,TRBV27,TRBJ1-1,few,TGTGCCAGCAGTTTATCACCGGACGGGGGAGGCACTGAAGCTTTCTTT,CASSLSPDGGGTEAFF
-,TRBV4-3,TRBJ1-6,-,TGCGCCAGCAGCCAAGCTGAACAGTTAACGAATTCACCCCTCCACTTT,CASSQAEQLTNSPLHF
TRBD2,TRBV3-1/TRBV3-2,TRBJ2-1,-,TGTGCCAGCAGCCCTCTAGCGGGGGGGCTTTGGCAGTTCTTC,CASSPLAGGLWQFF
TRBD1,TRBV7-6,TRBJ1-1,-,TGTGCCAGCAGCCCAACAGGGGGCCGGAACACTGAAGCTTTCTTT,CASSPTGGRNTEAFF
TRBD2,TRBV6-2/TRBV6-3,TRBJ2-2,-,TGTGCCAGCAGTTACGGGGGACTAGCGCCTACCGGGGAGCTGTTTTTT,CASSYGGLAPTGELFF
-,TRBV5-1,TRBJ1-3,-,TGCGCCAGCAGCTTGGCAGGGTATGGAAACACCATATATTTT,CASSLAGYGNTIYF
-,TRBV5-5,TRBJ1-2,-,TGTGCCAGCAGCTTAGGGGGGGTTGGTGGCTACACCTTC,CASSLGGVGGYTF
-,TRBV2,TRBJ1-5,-,TGTGCCAGCAGGTACAGTAGCAATCAGCCCCAGCATTTT,CASRYSSNQPQHF
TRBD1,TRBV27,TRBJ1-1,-,TGTGCCAGCAGACCCCAGGGGGCTGGGACTGAAGCTTTCTTT,CASRPQGAGTEAFF
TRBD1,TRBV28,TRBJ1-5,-,TGTGCCAGTGGGATACAGGGGGCGGTTCAGCCCCAGCATTTT,CASGIQGAVQPQHF
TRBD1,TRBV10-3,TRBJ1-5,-,TGTGCCATCCAAGAAGCAGGGGGCCAGCCCCAGCATTTT,CAIQEAGGQPQHF
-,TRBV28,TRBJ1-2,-,TGTGCCAGCAGTTTATCGGGCAGGGTGGCCTATGGCTACACCTTC,CASSLSGRVAYGYTF